This T cell receptor (beta chain) came from a study of Ad26.COV2.S vaccination and SARS-CoV-2 variants. From germline, CDR1 is LNHDA and CDR2 SQIVND (reference sequence). The V end lost 1 base, the J end lost 7 bases, and 13 bases lay between the germline ends. There are 14 residues in the CDR3. Treatment of the sample: around 19 received Ad26.COV2.S at low or high dose, single or two shots; 5 received placebo; per-sample allocation not given. Specimens were obtained on day 63 following the first vaccine or placebo injection. Some clones are missing from TCRdb's copy, which holds only in-frame ones; the method was immunoSEQ multiplex PCR. The sample contains around 400,000 clones, around nine tenths of which appear only once.

The clonotype originates from a person between 18 and 60 years old who received the Ad26.COV2.S COVID-19 vaccine or a placebo. The chain carries TRBV19 and TRBJ1-2; the D gene is possibly TRBD1 (5 bases). This sample comprised peripheral blood, obtained in a trial of Ad26.COV2.S vaccine versus placebo. In DNA form, the CDR3 reads TGTGCCAGTAGTATAGTAGAGACAGCTAGTGGCTACACCTTC. This translates into CASSIVETASGYTF.